This T cell receptor (beta chain) was found in a study of blood T cell repertoires in COVID-19. In the study overall: COVID-19 samples, acute and convalescent, were from the United States, Italy and Spain. T cells, B-cell-depleted T cells, or PBMCs supplied cDNA or gDNA.

CDR1 SGHKS and CDR2 YYEKEE come from the germline V gene (reference sequence). The CDR3 runs to 16 residues. The junction had 5 bases not matched to a gene; V was cut back by 4 bases and J by 2 bases. Per the authors' pipeline: The authors estimated nucleated cell counts from reference gene primer amplification. Sequencing used immunoSEQ multiplex PCR; TCRdb keeps in-frame clones, though not all of them. That table gives V, J and clone size, and the DNA gave D and trimming. This sample has around 260,000 clones; around four fifths occur once, and the top ten carry 3.5% to 5.5%. The V call is TRBV5-5, the J call TRBJ2-2; 10 bases are a match to TRBD2. Sequenced input: peripheral blood. The origin of this receptor is a man aged 55 to 69 who had recovered from COVID-19. The CDR3 region is CASSPTSGLNTGELFF. In nucleotides, the CDR3 is TGTGCCAGCAGCCCGACTAGCGGGTTAAACACCGGGGAGCTGTTTTTT.